This T cell receptor (beta chain) was documented in a study of T cell responses to AZD1222 COVID-19 vaccine (dated by TCRdb to about 2021). Looking at the study overall: TCR sequencing covered fewer than 250 trial participants: 200 to 220 given two doses of AZD1222 and about 26 given two doses of MenACWY control vaccine. Trial participants were enrolled into age subgroups of 18-55, 56-69 and 70-plus years, which contained about 150, 28 and 57 TCR-sequenced participants, respectively. Overall study results and their limits: The vaccine-associated CD4 TCRs covered the entire spike protein, and the dominant responses fell in regions 160-218 and 743-854. Most participants were white British and females outnumbered males, and the authors suggested that clonal diversity may have been underestimated. After two AZD1222 doses, spike-specific TCR breadth and depth were significantly higher than at day 0 and than in MenACWY recipients. Epitopes outside the regions mutated in the B.1.351 and B.1.1.7 variants were reportedly recognized by nearly half of the unique spike-specific TCRs. In the small 56-69-year group, the increase in depth fell short of significance, most likely because of low power. Because no samples from the day 14 peak response were available, repertoires could be characterized only after the peak T cell response. Conclusions about previously exposed vaccinees were limited because only six or seven AZD1222 recipients were SARS-CoV-2 seropositive at baseline.

The time point label for this specimen denotes: about 28 days (+/-7) after the second vaccine dose. Because spike-specific TCR depth and breadth did not differ between the two schedules, AZD1222 recipients who got a second dose at roughly 4 weeks were pooled with those who got a second dose at roughly 12 weeks. Vaccinee samples were obtained from the UK trials COV001 and COV002, which included a single-blind randomized controlled phase 2/3 trial of AZD1222 (ChAdOx1 nCoV-19) in healthy adults. For TCRbeta chain sequencing, PBMC samples were collected from trial participants at day 0 and at day 28 after the second dose. The CDR3 regions of human TCRbeta chains were subjected to immunosequencing. Per the authors' processing: Repertoire TCRs were checked for matches against a reference library of SARS-CoV-2-specific TCRs that had been generated using the MIRA antigen-specificity platform. Breadth was defined as the fraction of unique TCRs that were SARS-CoV-2-associated, and depth was defined as the fraction of total T cells that were SARS-CoV-2-associated. Each spike-specific TCR was assigned to its reactive spike region and to a CD4 or CD8 class using the MIRA data. Log10-transformed breadth and depth values were compared by one-way ANOVA with Sidak's multiple comparisons tests. The clones in this table, taken by TCRdb from immuneACCESS, are in-frame only. Not every clone is retained; where verified, under half of the shortfall comes from an unresolved V gene, and the cause of the rest is unknown. V and J calls and clone size come straight from that table; D and trimming were deduced from the DNA. Counted in this sample were about 150,000 clones; 85% to 95% of them appeared once. The ten largest clonotypes hold about 1.4% of the sample.

As for this clone: The antigen it recognizes is unknown. Base qualities were left out, and no much larger clone turns up one base away.

The CDR3 runs 14 residues from the cysteine to the phenylalanine. This entry keeps only the CDR3 DNA: 42 bases, framed from base 1. The germline V gene encodes CDR1 KGHSH and CDR2 LQKENI. Trimming at the junction amounts to 5 bases on V and 5 bases on J, and the germline ends lie 16 bases apart. The source is an adult who received the AZD1222 COVID-19 vaccine. Sequences were derived from peripheral blood, sampled 28 days after the second AZD1222 dose. This chain is built from TRBV18 and TRBJ2-7; the D segment could be TRBD1, given 5 matching bases. The encoded CDR3 is CASSSTGTVHEQYF. The nucleotides are TGTGCCAGCTCAAGCACAGGTACCGTCCACGAGCAGTACTTC.